This T cell receptor (beta chain) was documented in a study of OX40 agonist ivuxolimab in advanced cancers. Study-wide points: Clonal expansion was seen in CD4+ and CD8+ blood T cells by week 6 at 0.1 to 3.0 mg/kg.

In regard to this clone: The antigen remains undetermined.

Profiling relied on immunoSEQ multiplex PCR, and the TCRdb table lists in-frame clones only, not all of them. The table includes 65,000 to 90,000 clones, approximately 89% detected once. This sequence was found in an adult with an advanced solid tumor such as melanoma, head and neck, liver or kidney cancer. This specimen was CD4+ or CD8+ T cells sorted from blood, taken in a trial of the OX40 agonist ivuxolimab.

The CDR3: CARKPGHSNEKLFF. CDR3 nucleotides: TGTGCCAGAAAACCGGGACACTCTAATGAAAAACTGTTTTTT. The genes are TRBV6-7 and TRBJ1-4, with D perhaps matching TRBD1 (6 bases). TRBV6-7 qualifies as an ORF whose function is uncertain. This CDR3 spans 14 amino acids. V dropped 9 bases and J dropped 3 bases, with 14 bases sitting between them.